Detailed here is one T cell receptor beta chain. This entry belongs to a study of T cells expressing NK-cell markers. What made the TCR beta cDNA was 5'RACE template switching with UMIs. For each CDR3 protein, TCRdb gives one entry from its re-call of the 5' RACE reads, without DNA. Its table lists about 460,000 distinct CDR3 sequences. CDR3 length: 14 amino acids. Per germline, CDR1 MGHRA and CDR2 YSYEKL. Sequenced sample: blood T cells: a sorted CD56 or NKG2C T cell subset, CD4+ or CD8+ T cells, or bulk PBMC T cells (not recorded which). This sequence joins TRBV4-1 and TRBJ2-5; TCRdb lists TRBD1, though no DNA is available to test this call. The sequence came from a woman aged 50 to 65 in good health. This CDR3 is CASRGGQAQETQYF.